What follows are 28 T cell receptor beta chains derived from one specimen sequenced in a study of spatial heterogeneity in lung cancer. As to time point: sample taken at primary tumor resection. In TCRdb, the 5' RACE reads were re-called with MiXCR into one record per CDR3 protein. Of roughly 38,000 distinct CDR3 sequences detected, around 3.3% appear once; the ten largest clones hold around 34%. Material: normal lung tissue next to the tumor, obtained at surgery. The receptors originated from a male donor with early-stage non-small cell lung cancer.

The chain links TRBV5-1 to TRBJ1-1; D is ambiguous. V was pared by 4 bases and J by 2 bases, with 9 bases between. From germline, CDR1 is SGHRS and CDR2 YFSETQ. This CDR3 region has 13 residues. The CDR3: CASSITTNTEAFF. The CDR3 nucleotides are TGCGCCAGCAGCATCACAACAAACACTGAAGCTTTCTTT. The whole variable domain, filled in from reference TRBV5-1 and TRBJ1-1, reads KAGVTQTPRYLIKTRGQQVTLSCSPISGHRSVSWYQQTPGQGLQFLFEYFSETQRNKGNFPGRFSGRQFSNSRSEMNVSTLELGDSALYLCASSITTNTEAFFGQGTRLTVV.

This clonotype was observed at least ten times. CDR3 loop: CASSSFGQIQETQYF. The CDR3 DNA is TGTGCCAGCAGCTCATTTGGACAGATCCAAGAGACCCAGTACTTC. The genes are TRBV13 and TRBJ2-5, with D possibly matching TRBD1 (6 bases). The CDR3 has 15 amino acids. Germline V lookup: CDR1 PRHDT, CDR2 FYEKMQ (reference sequence). Trimming took 4 bases from V and 1 from J, leaving 13 bases between them.

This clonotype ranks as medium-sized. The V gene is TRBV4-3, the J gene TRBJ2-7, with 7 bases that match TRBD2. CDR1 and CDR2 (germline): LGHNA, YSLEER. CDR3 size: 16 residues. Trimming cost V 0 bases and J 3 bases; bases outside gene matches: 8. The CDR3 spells CASSQDVASGDYEQYF. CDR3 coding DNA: TGCGCCAGCAGCCAAGATGTGGCTAGCGGCGACTACGAGCAGTACTTC.

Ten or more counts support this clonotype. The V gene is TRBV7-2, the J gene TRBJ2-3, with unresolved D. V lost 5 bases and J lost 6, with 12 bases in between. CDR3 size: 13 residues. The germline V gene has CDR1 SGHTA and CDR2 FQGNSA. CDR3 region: CASSLYHGDTQYF. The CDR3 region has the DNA TGTGCCAGCAGCCTGTACCACGGTGATACGCAGTATTTT.

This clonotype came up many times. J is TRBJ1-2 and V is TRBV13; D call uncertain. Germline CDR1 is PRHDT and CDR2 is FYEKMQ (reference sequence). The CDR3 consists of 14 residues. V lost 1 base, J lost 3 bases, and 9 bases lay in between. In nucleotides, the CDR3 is TGTGCCAGCAGCTTAGTGGGGATCTACTATGGCTACACCTTC. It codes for CASSLVGIYYGYTF.

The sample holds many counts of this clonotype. CDR3 coding DNA: TGTGCCAGCAGGCCCGACCGGACAGAGTCTAATGAAAAACTGTTTTTT. Translation: CASRPDRTESNEKLFF. The chain has TRBV2 and TRBJ1-4; a possible D gene is TRBD1 (6 bases). The V end was cut by 6 bases, the J end by 3 bases, with 17 bases between. The germline V gene encodes CDR1 SNHLY and CDR2 FYNNEI. The CDR3 extends over 16 amino acids.

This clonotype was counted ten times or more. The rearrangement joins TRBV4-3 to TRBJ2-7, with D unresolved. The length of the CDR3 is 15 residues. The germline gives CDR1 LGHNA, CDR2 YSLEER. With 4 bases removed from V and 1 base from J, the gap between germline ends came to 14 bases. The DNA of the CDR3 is TGCGCCAGCAGCCTCAGCCTGGAGCTTTCCTACGAGCAGTACTTC. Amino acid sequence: CASSLSLELSYEQYF.

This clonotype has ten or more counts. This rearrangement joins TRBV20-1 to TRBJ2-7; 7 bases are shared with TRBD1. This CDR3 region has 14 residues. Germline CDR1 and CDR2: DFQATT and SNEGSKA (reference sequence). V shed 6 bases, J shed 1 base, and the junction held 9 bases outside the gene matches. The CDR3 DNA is TGCAGTGCCCTCCTCCGGGACAGATCCTACGAGCAGTACTTC. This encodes CSALLRDRSYEQYF.

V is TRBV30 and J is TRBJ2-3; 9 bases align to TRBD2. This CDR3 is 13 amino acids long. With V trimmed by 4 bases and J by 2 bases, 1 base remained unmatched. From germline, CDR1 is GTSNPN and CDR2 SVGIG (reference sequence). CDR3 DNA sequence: TGTGCCTGGACTAGCGGGAACACAGATACGCAGTATTTT. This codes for CAWTSGNTDTQYF.

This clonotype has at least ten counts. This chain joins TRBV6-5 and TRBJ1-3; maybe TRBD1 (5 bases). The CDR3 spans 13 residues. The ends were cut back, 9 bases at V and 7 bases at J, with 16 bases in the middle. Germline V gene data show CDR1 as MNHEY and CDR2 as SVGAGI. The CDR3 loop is CASAGGASNTIYF. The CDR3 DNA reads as TGTGCCAGTGCCGGCGGGGCTAGCAACACCATATATTTT.

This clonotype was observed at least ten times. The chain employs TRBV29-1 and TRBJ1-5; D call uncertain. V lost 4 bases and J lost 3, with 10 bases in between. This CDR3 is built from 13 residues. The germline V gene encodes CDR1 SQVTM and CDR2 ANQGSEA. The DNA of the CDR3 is TGCAGCGTTGCGGGTGGCTACAATCAGCCCCAGCATTTT. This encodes CSVAGGYNQPQHF. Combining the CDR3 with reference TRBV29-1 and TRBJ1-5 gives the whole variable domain SAVISQKPSRDICQRGTSLTIQCQVDSQVTMMFWYRQQPGQSLTLIATANQGSEATYESGFVIDKFPISRPNLTFSTLTVSNMSPEDSSIYLCSVAGGYNQPQHFGDGTRLSIL.

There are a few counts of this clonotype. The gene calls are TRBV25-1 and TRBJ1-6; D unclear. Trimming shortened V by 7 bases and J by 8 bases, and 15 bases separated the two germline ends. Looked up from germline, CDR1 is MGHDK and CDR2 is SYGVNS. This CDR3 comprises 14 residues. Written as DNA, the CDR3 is TGTGCCAGCAATTCGGTGGGTTTCGATTCACCCCTCCACTTT. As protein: CASNSVGFDSPLHF.

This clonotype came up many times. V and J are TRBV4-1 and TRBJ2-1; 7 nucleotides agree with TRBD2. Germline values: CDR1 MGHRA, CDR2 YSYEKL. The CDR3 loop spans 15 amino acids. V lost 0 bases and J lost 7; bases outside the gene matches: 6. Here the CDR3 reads CASSQDRSGGNEQFF. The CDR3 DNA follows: TGCGCCAGCAGCCAAGACCGGTCGGGAGGTAATGAGCAGTTCTTC.

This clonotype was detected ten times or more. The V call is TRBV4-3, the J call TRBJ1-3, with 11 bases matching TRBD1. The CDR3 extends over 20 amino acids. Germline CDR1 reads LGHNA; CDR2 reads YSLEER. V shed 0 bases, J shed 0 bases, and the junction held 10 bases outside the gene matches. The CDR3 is CASSQDRGTGGTPSGNTIYF. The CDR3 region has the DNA TGCGCCAGCAGCCAAGATAGAGGGACAGGGGGAACCCCCTCTGGAAACACCATATATTTT.

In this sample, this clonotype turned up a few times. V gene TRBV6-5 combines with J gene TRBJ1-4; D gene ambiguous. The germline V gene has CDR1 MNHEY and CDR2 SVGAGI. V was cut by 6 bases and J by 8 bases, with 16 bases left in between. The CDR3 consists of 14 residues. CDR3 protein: CASRISRAREKLFF. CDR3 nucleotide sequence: TGTGCCAGCAGAATCAGCAGAGCCCGGGAAAAACTGTTTTTT.

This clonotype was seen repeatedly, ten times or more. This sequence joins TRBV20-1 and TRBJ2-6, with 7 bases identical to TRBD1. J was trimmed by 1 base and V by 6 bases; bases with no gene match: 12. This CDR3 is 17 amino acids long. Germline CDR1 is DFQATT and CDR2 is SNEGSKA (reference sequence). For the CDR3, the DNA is TGCAGTGCCCCGGAACAGGGGATTATTTCTGGGGCCAACGTCCTGACTTTC. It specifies CSAPEQGIISGANVLTF.

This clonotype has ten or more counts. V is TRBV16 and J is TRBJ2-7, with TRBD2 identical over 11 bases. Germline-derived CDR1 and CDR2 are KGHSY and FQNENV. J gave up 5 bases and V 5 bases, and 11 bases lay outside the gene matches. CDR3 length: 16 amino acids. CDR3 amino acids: CASSFGQLAGGNEQYF. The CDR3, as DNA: TGTGCCAGCAGCTTTGGGCAGCTAGCGGGAGGTAACGAGCAGTACTTC.

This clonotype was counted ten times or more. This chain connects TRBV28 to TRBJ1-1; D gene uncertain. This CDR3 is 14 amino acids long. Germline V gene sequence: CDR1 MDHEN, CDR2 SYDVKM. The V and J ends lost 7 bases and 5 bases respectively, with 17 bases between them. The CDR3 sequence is CASISWAGGTEAFF. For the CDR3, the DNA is TGTGCCAGCATCAGTTGGGCCGGAGGGACTGAAGCTTTCTTT.

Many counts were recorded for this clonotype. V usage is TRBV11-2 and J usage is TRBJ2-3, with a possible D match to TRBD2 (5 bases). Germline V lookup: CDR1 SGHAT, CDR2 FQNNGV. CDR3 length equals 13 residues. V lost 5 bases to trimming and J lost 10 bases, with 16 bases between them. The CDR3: CASSPAPRAPQYF. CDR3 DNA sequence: TGTGCCAGCAGCCCCGCGCCGAGGGCTCCGCAGTATTTT.

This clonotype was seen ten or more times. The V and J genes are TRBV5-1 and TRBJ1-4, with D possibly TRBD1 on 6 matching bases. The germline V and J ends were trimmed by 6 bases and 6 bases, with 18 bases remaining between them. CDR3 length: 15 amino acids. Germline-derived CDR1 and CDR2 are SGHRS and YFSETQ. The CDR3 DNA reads TGCGCCAGCAAGGAAGCCGGCAGGACAGATGAAAAACTGTTTTTT. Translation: CASKEAGRTDEKLFF. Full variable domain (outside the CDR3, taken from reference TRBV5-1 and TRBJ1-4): KAGVTQTPRYLIKTRGQQVTLSCSPISGHRSVSWYQQTPGQGLQFLFEYFSETQRNKGNFPGRFSGRQFSNSRSEMNVSTLELGDSALYLCASKEAGRTDEKLFFGSGTQLSVL.

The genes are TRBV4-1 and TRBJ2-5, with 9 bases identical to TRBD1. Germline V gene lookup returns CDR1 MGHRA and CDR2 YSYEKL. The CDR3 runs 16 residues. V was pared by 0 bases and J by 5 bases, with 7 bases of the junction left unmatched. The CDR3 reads CASSQDQGTGLETQYF. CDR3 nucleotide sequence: TGCGCCAGCAGCCAAGATCAGGGGACAGGGTTGGAGACCCAGTACTTC.

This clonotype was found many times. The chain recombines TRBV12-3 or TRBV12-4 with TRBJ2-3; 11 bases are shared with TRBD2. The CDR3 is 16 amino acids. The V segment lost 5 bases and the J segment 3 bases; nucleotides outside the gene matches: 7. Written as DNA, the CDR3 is TGTGCCAGCAGTCCCACGGTAGCGGGGGGGACAGATACGCAGTATTTT. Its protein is CASSPTVAGGTDTQYF.

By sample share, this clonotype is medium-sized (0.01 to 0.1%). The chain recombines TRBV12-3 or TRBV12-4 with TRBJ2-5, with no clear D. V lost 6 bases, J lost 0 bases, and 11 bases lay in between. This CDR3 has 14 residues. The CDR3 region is CASRSPVYQETQYF. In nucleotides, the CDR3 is TGTGCCAGCAGATCGCCCGTGTACCAAGAGACCCAGTACTTC.

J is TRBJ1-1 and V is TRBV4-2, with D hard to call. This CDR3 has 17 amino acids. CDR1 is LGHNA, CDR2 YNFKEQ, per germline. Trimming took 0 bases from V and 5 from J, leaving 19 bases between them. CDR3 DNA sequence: TGTGCCAGCAGCCAAGATTTTGCGGGGAGCATTCTGACTGAAGCTTTCTTT. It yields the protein CASSQDFAGSILTEAFF.

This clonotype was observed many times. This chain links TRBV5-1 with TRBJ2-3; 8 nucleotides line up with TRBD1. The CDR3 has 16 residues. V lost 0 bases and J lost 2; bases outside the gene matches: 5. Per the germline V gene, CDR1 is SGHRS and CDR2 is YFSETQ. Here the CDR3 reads CASSLGRDRLTDTQYF. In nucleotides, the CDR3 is TGCGCCAGCAGCTTGGGCCGGGACAGGCTCACAGATACGCAGTATTTT.

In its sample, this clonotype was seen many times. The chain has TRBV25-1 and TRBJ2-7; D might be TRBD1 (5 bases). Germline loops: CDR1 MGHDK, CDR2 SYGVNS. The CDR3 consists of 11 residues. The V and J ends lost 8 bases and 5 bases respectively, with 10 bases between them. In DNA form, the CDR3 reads TGTGCCAGCCGCAGGGCTCACGAGCAGTACTTC. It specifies CASRRAHEQYF.

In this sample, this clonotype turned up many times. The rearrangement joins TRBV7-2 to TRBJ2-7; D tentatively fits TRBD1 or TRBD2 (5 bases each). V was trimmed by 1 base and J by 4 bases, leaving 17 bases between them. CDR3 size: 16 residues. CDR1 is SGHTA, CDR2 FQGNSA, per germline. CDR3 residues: CASSLEGTSPAYEQYF. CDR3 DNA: TGTGCCAGCAGCTTAGAGGGGACGTCTCCAGCTTACGAGCAGTACTTC.

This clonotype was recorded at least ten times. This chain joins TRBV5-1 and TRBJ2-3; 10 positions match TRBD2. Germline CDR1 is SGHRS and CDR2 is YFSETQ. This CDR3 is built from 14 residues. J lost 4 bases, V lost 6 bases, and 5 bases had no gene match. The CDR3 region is CASNLAGVSDTQYF. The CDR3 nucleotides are TGCGCCAGCAACCTAGCGGGGGTATCAGATACGCAGTATTTT.